These 28 T cell receptor beta chains came from one sample sequenced in a study of blood T cell repertoires in COVID-19. Generated by immunoSEQ multiplex PCR, the TCRdb table keeps only in-frame clones and is missing some. The table has almost 300,000 clones, over 85% seen once. What was sequenced was peripheral blood. The receptors were gathered from a woman aged 30 to 39 with COVID-19, enrolled during active disease.

The rearrangement uses TRBV7-2 and TRBJ2-4; tentatively, D is TRBD1 (5 bases). Per germline, CDR1 SGHTA and CDR2 FQGNSA. V was cut by 3 bases and J by 5 bases, with 8 bases left in between. The CDR3 has 13 residues. Here the CDR3 reads CASSLTVQNIQYF. The CDR3 nucleotides read TGTGCCAGCAGCTTGACAGTTCAAAACATTCAGTACTTC.

The chain carries TRBV27 and TRBJ2-7, with 8 bases that match TRBD1. Germline CDR1 MNHEY, CDR2 SMNVEV (reference sequence). Trimming cost V 6 bases and J 3 bases; bases outside gene matches: 1. The CDR3 length is 12 residues. CDR3 bases: TGTGCCAGCAGAGGACAGGGCTACGAGCAGTACTTC. Protein sequence: CASRGQGYEQYF.

This chain joins TRBV27 and TRBJ1-2, with D tentatively TRBD1 (6 bases). From germline, CDR1 is MNHEY and CDR2 SMNVEV (reference sequence). The CDR3 loop spans 12 amino acids. The V end was cut by 6 bases, the J end by 5 bases, with 10 bases between. CDR3 sequence reads: CASSPTGYGYTF. DNA of the CDR3: TGTGCCAGCAGCCCTACAGGGTATGGCTACACCTTC.

The genes are TRBV7-9 and TRBJ2-1; 7 bases agree with TRBD1. CDR1 and CDR2 from the germline V gene are SEHNR and FQNEAQ (reference sequence). V shed 4 bases, J shed 8 bases, and the junction held 11 bases outside the gene matches. The CDR3 consists of 15 residues. The chain's CDR3 is CASSSGTAKRDEQFF. CDR3 DNA sequence: TGTGCCAGCAGCTCCGGGACAGCAAAGAGGGATGAGCAGTTCTTC.

The CDR3 sequence: CASSIGAGRTGELFF. CDR3 nucleotide sequence: TGTGCCAGTAGTATCGGGGCAGGGAGGACCGGGGAGCTGTTTTTT. The chain has TRBV19 and TRBJ2-2; D possibly corresponds to TRBD2 (6 bases). V lost 3 bases and J 5 bases, leaving 13 bases between the germline ends. The CDR3 totals 15 residues. Germline V lookup: CDR1 LNHDA, CDR2 SQIVND (reference sequence).

The chain is built from TRBV10-3 and TRBJ1-2; 8 bases are a match to TRBD1. CDR1 is ENHRY and CDR2 is SYGVKD in the germline V gene. The CDR3 length is 16 residues. Trimming took 0 bases from V and 8 from J; bases not matched to a gene: 11. Written as DNA, the CDR3 is TGTGCCATCAGTGAGTCGGGGACAGGCCCTCTTAGGGGCTACACCTTC. It codes for CAISESGTGPLRGYTF.

The chain employs TRBV11-2 and TRBJ2-7, with 11 bases aligning to TRBD1. Germline CDR1 reads SGHAT; CDR2 reads FQNNGV. The CDR3 spans 16 residues. V lost 7 bases, J lost 2 bases, and 10 bases stayed unmatched. CDR3 loop: CASILRPGQGAYEQYF. The CDR3 bases are TGTGCCAGCATCTTGCGACCGGGACAGGGGGCCTACGAGCAGTACTTC.

This clone occurred once. V and J are TRBV15 and TRBJ1-3, with 11 bases lining up with TRBD1. Per germline, CDR1 LNHNV and CDR2 YYDKDF (reference sequence). The CDR3 contains 17 residues. Losses at the gene ends were 0 bases for V and 2 bases for J; bases not matched to a gene: 3. CDR3 coding DNA: TGTGCCACCAGCAGAGAACGGACAGGGGGCCCTGGAAACACCATATATTTT. It codes for CATSRERTGGPGNTIYF.

The rearrangement uses TRBV6-5 and TRBJ2-5; the D gene is possibly TRBD1 (6 bases). The CDR3 sequence is 14 residues long. Germline CDR1 and CDR2: MNHEY and SVGAGI. Trimming took 4 bases from V and 5 from J, leaving 14 bases between them. CDR3 region: CASSFTGLGETQYF. In DNA, the CDR3 is TGTGCCAGCAGTTTCACAGGGTTGGGGGAGACCCAGTACTTC.

This rearrangement joins TRBV19 to TRBJ1-5; possibly TRBD1 for D (5 bases). Trimming stripped 7 bases from V and 7 bases from J, with 20 bases between. Per germline, CDR1 LNHDA and CDR2 SQIVND (reference sequence). The CDR3 consists of 15 residues. In nucleotides, the CDR3 is TGTGCCAGTACCAACCCCTCCGGGGGAAACCAGCCCCAGCATTTT. Translating gives CASTNPSGGNQPQHF.

In its sample, this clone was seen once. The rearrangement links TRBV12-5 to TRBJ2-7, with unresolved D. Germline CDR1 and CDR2: LGHNT and FRNRAP. CDR3 size: 12 residues. The V end lost 3 bases, the J end lost 4 bases, and 7 bases lay between the germline ends. The CDR3 nucleotides read TGTGCTAGTGGTTTTTCCGGGTACGAGCAGTACTTC. Protein sequence: CASGFSGYEQYF. Filled out from reference TRBV12-5 and TRBJ2-7, the complete variable domain reads DARVTQTPRHKVTEMGQEVTMRCQPILGHNTVFWYRQTMMQGLELLAYFRNRAPLDDSGMPKDRFSAEMPDATLATLKIQPSEPRDSAVYFCASGFSGYEQYFGPGTRLTVT.

The genes are TRBV9 and TRBJ2-5, with a possible D match to TRBD1 (5 bases). The CDR3 has 13 amino acids. The germline V gene encodes CDR1 SGDLS and CDR2 YYNGEE. V lost 3 bases, J lost 7 bases, and 13 bases lay in between. CDR3 coding DNA: TGTGCCAGCAGCGGGTCAGGGCTGCGGACCCAGTACTTC. Translated, it gives CASSGSGLRTQYF.

The chain employs TRBV2 and TRBJ1-6; a weak D match, TRBD1 (6 bases). V was trimmed by 2 bases and J by 5 bases, leaving 10 bases between them. The CDR3 consists of 15 residues. Germline-derived CDR1 and CDR2 are SNHLY and FYNNEI. The CDR3 region is CASSEQQGNNSPLHF. DNA of the CDR3: TGTGCCAGCAGTGAACAACAGGGCAATAATTCACCCCTCCACTTT.

The table lists this clone with a few counts. This chain uses TRBV28 with TRBJ1-2, with TRBD1 matching 8 bases. Germline CDR1 reads MDHEN; CDR2 reads SYDVKM. After removal of 3 bases from V and 3 bases from J, the junction contained 3 bases not matched to a gene. This CDR3 comprises 14 residues. CDR3 region: CASSLTGDHYGYTF. In DNA form, the CDR3 reads TGTGCCAGCAGTTTGACAGGGGACCACTATGGCTACACCTTC.

The chain recombines TRBV19 with TRBJ2-1; 10 bases align to TRBD1. This CDR3 spans 15 amino acids. J lost 8 bases, V lost 4 bases, and 8 bases had no gene match. Germline-derived CDR1 and CDR2 are LNHDA and SQIVND (reference sequence). The CDR3 region is CASSRTGGVRDEQFF. The CDR3 DNA sequence: TGTGCCAGTAGTAGGACAGGGGGTGTGAGGGATGAGCAGTTCTTC.

The chain uses TRBV2 and TRBJ1-2; 8 bases map to TRBD1. J was trimmed by 8 bases and V by 6 bases; bases with no gene match: 5. CDR1 is SNHLY, CDR2 FYNNEI, per germline. This CDR3 contains 12 residues. The CDR3 loop is CASSKAGGGYTF. The CDR3 coding sequence is TGTGCCAGCAGCAAAGCAGGGGGCGGCTACACCTTC.

The CDR3 protein is CASSPLGGLTDTQYF. DNA for the CDR3: TGCGCCAGCAGCCCTCTGGGGGGGCTCACAGATACGCAGTATTTT. This chain joins TRBV5-1 and TRBJ2-3, with D possibly being TRBD2 (7 bases). V was cut by 4 bases and J by 2 bases, with 14 bases left in between. Germline CDR1 SGHRS, CDR2 YFSETQ. The CDR3 runs 15 residues.

V usage is TRBV6-5 and J usage is TRBJ2-7; 7 positions match TRBD1. Germline V CDR1 and CDR2: MNHEY, SVGAGI. This CDR3 spans 13 amino acids. V was pared by 4 bases and J by 2 bases, with 2 bases of the junction left unmatched. CDR3 DNA sequence: TGTGCCAGCAGTTTACAGGGGACCTACGAGCAGTACTTC. This encodes CASSLQGTYEQYF.

V is TRBV5-1 and J is TRBJ1-4; D remains ambiguous. The CDR3 is 16 residues long. Trimming shortened V by 3 bases and J by 3 bases, and 15 bases separated the two germline ends. Germline V gene sequence: CDR1 SGHRS, CDR2 YFSETQ. CDR3 bases: TGCGCCAGCAGCTCAGGTTTTTCGGCAGCTAATGAAAAACTGTTTTTT. Amino acids: CASSSGFSAANEKLFF.

The rearrangement uses TRBV6-1 and TRBJ1-6; D perhaps matches TRBD1 (5 bases). Trimming cost V 2 bases and J 7 bases, with 12 bases left between them. The CDR3 is made up of 15 amino acids. Germline V gene sequence: CDR1 MNHNS, CDR2 SASEGT. This chain's CDR3 is CASSEWVQGNSPLHF. For the CDR3, the DNA is TGTGCCAGCAGTGAATGGGTCCAGGGCAATTCACCCCTCCACTTT.

This clone was seen only a few times. The rearrangement links TRBV2 to TRBJ1-3; D remains unclear. Germline lookup yields CDR1 SNHLY and CDR2 FYNNEI. This CDR3 region has 13 residues. V was trimmed by 8 bases and J by 4 bases, leaving 12 bases between them. CDR3 nucleotide sequence: TGTGCCAGCCGTTCGGGATCGGGAAACACCATATATTTT. Its protein product is CASRSGSGNTIYF.

V gene TRBV3-1 (or the pseudogene TRBV3-2) combines with J gene TRBJ2-2; the D gene is possibly TRBD2 (6 bases). Germline-derived CDR1 and CDR2 are LGHDT and YNNKEL (reference sequence). The V gene lost 7 bases and the J gene lost 7 bases, with 13 bases spanning the gap. The CDR3 is made up of 13 amino acids. The CDR3 here is CASKRLVGGELFF. Here the CDR3 DNA reads TGTGCCAGCAAAAGACTAGTCGGCGGGGAGCTGTTTTTT.

J is TRBJ2-1 and V is TRBV7-8; TRBD2 agrees at 8 bases. Germline CDR1 and CDR2: SGHVS and FQNEAQ. Unmatched junction bases numbered 1, after V lost 0 bases and J lost 6 bases. The CDR3 is 14 amino acids. In DNA, the CDR3 is TGTGCCAGCAGCTTAGCCGGGGGGGCCAATGAGCAGTTCTTC. Translation: CASSLAGGANEQFF.

The chain is built from TRBV5-1 and TRBJ2-7; TRBD1 matches at 7 bases. CDR3 size: 12 residues. V was clipped by 4 bases and J by 3 bases; unmatched bases: 1. Germline CDR1 reads SGHRS; CDR2 reads YFSETQ. This CDR3 reads CASSRDSYEQYF. CDR3 in DNA: TGCGCCAGCAGCAGGGACAGCTACGAGCAGTACTTC. Full variable domain (remainder filled in from reference TRBV5-1 and TRBJ2-7): KAGVTQTPRYLIKTRGQQVTLSCSPISGHRSVSWYQQTPGQGLQFLFEYFSETQRNKGNFPGRFSGRQFSNSRSEMNVSTLELGDSALYLCASSRDSYEQYFGPGTRLTVT.

The chain uses TRBV11-2 and TRBJ2-1, with TRBD1 identical over 11 bases. This CDR3 is built from 15 residues. Germline CDR1 and CDR2: SGHAT and FQNNGV. V was pared by 4 bases and J by 4 bases, with 3 bases of the junction left unmatched. CDR3 bases: TGTGCCAGCAGCTGGGGACAGGGGGTTTACAATGAGCAGTTCTTC. Translated: CASSWGQGVYNEQFF.

V and J are TRBV14 and TRBJ2-1, with D tentatively TRBD1 (5 bases). Germline V CDR1 and CDR2: SGHDN, FVKESK. There are 15 residues in the CDR3. Trimming pared 2 bases from V and 3 bases from J, leaving 11 bases between. CDR3 in DNA: TGTGCCAGCAGCCAACGGCAGGGTGTCTACAATGAGCAGTTCTTC. This sequence encodes CASSQRQGVYNEQFF.

The gene calls are TRBV7-9 and TRBJ1-2, with D maybe TRBD1 (6 bases). Deletions cut 5 bases from V and 0 bases from J, with 19 bases between. The CDR3 is 17 amino acids. Germline CDR1 and CDR2: SEHNR and FQNEAQ (reference sequence). The CDR3 DNA reads as TGTGCCAGCAGCCCCGCGCTCCAGGGGCAAACTAACTATGGCTACACCTTC. Translation gives CASSPALQGQTNYGYTF.

The chain joins TRBV5-4 to TRBJ1-1, with D perhaps TRBD1 (5 bases). Between the trimmed V and J ends, which lost 0 bases and 3 bases, there was a span of 9 bases. The CDR3 runs to 14 residues. Germline V gene data show CDR1 as SGHNT and CDR2 as YYREEE (reference sequence). This CDR3 reads CASSLGQTHTEAFF. DNA for the CDR3: TGTGCCAGCAGCTTGGGACAGACGCACACTGAAGCTTTCTTT.